The clone carrying this T cell receptor beta chain occurred once. Its specificity is not known. Germline assignment: CDR1 SEHNR and CDR2 FQNEAQ (reference sequence). This CDR3 is built from 16 residues. Deletions cut 7 bases from V and 0 bases from J, with 16 bases between. How the authors handled the data: As immunoSEQ supplied junction-only sequences (without quality scores), filtering differed. Assay used: immunoSEQ multiplex PCR; TCRdb lists only in-frame clones, some missing. The DNA was the basis for D and trimming; V, J and clone size are from that table. Of a few hundred thousand clones listed, over 75% were seen once; the top ten hold roughly 17%. The data were taken from a study of shared clonotypes between healthy human individuals. The overall study: Each donor had three CD4 naive, three CD4 memory, two CD8 naive and one CD8 memory plate.

Notes on the study in general: The naive CD4 repertoires of a handful of donors were compared, and approximately 4.5% of clonotypes were shared. Generation probabilities were higher for clonotypes shared across all four sorted-subset donors than for unshared ones.

The gene calls are TRBV7-9 and TRBJ1-3; the D is unclear. The source of this sequence is a man younger than 35 in good health. Sequencing was carried out using memory CD8+ T cells sorted from blood. This sample's subset: CD45RO+ cells pooled with CCR7-negative TemRA cells. This CDR3 is CASTPRWSSSGNTIYF. The CDR3, as DNA: TGTGCCAGCACCCCCCGATGGTCAAGCTCTGGAAACACCATATATTTT.